The clone carrying this T cell receptor (beta chain) appeared many times. These data come from a study of blood T cell repertoires in COVID-19. For the study at large: Samples of COVID-19 (acute and convalescent) were obtained from the United States, Italy and Spain. T cells, B-cell-depleted T cells, or PBMCs supplied cDNA or gDNA.

The data were produced by immunoSEQ multiplex PCR, yet TCRdb's version contains in-frame clones alone and is incomplete. The sample shows more than 100,000 clones, approximately 83% of them seen only once. Germline lookup yields CDR1 LGHDT and CDR2 YNNKEL (reference sequence). Between the trimmed V and J ends, which lost 3 bases and 3 bases, there was a span of 12 bases. CDR3 size: 15 residues. The sequenced sample consisted of peripheral blood. This receptor was obtained from a woman in her seventies with acute or convalescent COVID-19. The chain has TRBV3-1 (or the pseudogene TRBV3-2) and TRBJ1-3; D is perhaps TRBD1 (6 bases). The CDR3 protein is CASSHRGEGGNTIYF. The CDR3 nucleotides are TGTGCCAGCAGCCACAGGGGCGAGGGTGGAAACACCATATATTTT.